These 25 T cell receptor beta chains originate from one sample sequenced in a study of beta chain features in type 1 diabetes. Overall study results and limits: All four CD4+ subsets of Type 1 diabetes patients contained TCRB CDR3s that were moderately but significantly shorter.

Sequenced material consisted of expressed TCRB transcripts (all of the isolated RNA was reverse transcribed). The protocol was immunoSEQ multiplex PCR, while the TCRdb copy is restricted to in-frame clones and leaves out a portion. The repertoire consists of some 350,000 clones, with approximately 13% occurring once and the leading ten covering over 0.014%. No antigen has been identified for these receptors. The sequenced material came from naive CD4+ T cells from blood. The receptors were gathered from a woman aged 18-29 years with type 1 diabetes.

This clone has a handful of counts. The V call is TRBV30, the J call TRBJ2-7, with no clear D. CDR1 and CDR2 from the germline V gene are GTSNPN and SVGIG (reference sequence). The CDR3 has 10 amino acids. V lost 1 base to trimming and J lost 5 bases, with 3 bases between them. CDR3 protein: CAWSGHEQYF. CDR3 DNA sequence: TGTGCCTGGAGTGGGCACGAGCAGTACTTC.

V and J are TRBV30 and TRBJ2-1, with D perhaps matching TRBD2 (6 bases). Per the germline V gene, CDR1 is GTSNPN and CDR2 is SVGIG (reference sequence). CDR3 length equals 14 residues. The V end was cut by 2 bases, the J end by 5 bases, with 13 bases between. In DNA form, the CDR3 reads TGTGCCTGGAGTCCCTCGACTAGAAACAATGAGCAGTTCTTC. Translating gives CAWSPSTRNNEQFF.

This clone turned up a few times. The chain employs TRBV7-2 and TRBJ2-1; TRBD2 matches 7 bases. Germline V gene sequence: CDR1 SGHTA, CDR2 FQGNSA. The ends lost 6 bases at V and 5 bases at J; junction bases unmatched: 10. The length of the CDR3 is 15 residues. DNA of the CDR3: TGTGCCAGCAGTAAAAGCGGAGCGGGGAACAATGAGCAGTTCTTC. Residues: CASSKSGAGNNEQFF.

The chain is built from TRBV6-5 and TRBJ2-3; 7 nucleotides match TRBD1. V was pared by 10 bases and J by 5 bases, with 12 bases of the junction left unmatched. Looked up from germline, CDR1 is MNHEY and CDR2 is SVGAGI. The CDR3 has 14 amino acids. CDR3 nucleotide sequence: TGTGCCACCGGACAGGCCCGGAGGAGAGATACGCAGTATTTT. This encodes CATGQARRRDTQYF.

This chain links TRBV29-1 with TRBJ2-7; unclear D gene. V dropped 4 bases and J dropped 1 base, with 8 bases sitting between them. The CDR3 is made up of 12 amino acids. Germline CDR1 is SQVTM and CDR2 is ANQGSEA. The CDR3 bases are TGCAGCGTTGGCGGCGTTTCCTACGAGCAGTACTTC. Encoded protein: CSVGGVSYEQYF.

The chain is built from TRBV30 and TRBJ2-1, with D perhaps matching TRBD2 (5 bases). Germline assignment: CDR1 GTSNPN and CDR2 SVGIG (reference sequence). With 3 bases removed from V and 6 bases from J, the gap between germline ends came to 9 bases. The CDR3 length is 12 residues. The CDR3 DNA sequence: TGTGCCTGGAGCCGCAGCGGCAATGAGCAGTTCTTC. This sequence encodes CAWSRSGNEQFF.

This clone was seen a handful of times. The gene calls are TRBV9 and TRBJ2-1, with no clear D. The length of the CDR3 is 16 residues. With 0 bases removed from V and 4 bases from J, the gap between germline ends came to 14 bases. In germline, CDR1 is SGDLS, CDR2 YYNGEE. The CDR3 here is CASSVGHEARYNEQFF. The DNA of the CDR3 is TGTGCCAGCAGCGTAGGGCATGAGGCTAGGTACAATGAGCAGTTCTTC.

This clone appeared a few times. The sample contains more than one DNA sequence encoding this CDR3. This chain connects TRBV5-1 to TRBJ2-2; 10 bases map to TRBD2. This CDR3 has 15 amino acids. CDR1 and CDR2 (germline): SGHRS, YFSETQ. The trim removed 2 bases at V and 5 bases at J, leaving 3 bases unmatched. CDR3 sequence (DNA): TGCGCCAGCAGCTTTCTAGCGGGGGAGACCGGGGAGCTGTTTTTT. Its translation is CASSFLAGETGELFF.

The table lists this clone with a few counts. In DNA, the CDR3 is TGTGCCTGGAGTTGGGCACTAGCGGGAAGGGAGACCCAGTACTTC. Residues: CAWSWALAGRETQYF. The genes are TRBV30 and TRBJ2-5, with 10 bases fitting TRBD2. CDR3 length: 15 residues. J was trimmed by 5 bases and V by 2 bases; bases with no gene match: 8. Per germline, CDR1 GTSNPN and CDR2 SVGIG (reference sequence).

This clone has only a few counts. The chain has TRBV6-6 and TRBJ2-5; a possible D gene is TRBD1 (6 bases). Germline CDR1 is MNHNY and CDR2 is SVGAGI (reference sequence). The CDR3 has 12 residues. The V and J ends lost 10 bases and 3 bases respectively, with 12 bases between them. This CDR3 is CATKRTEETQYF. The CDR3 nucleotides are TGTGCCACCAAAAGGACAGAAGAGACCCAGTACTTC.

The chain couples TRBV18 to TRBJ2-3, with a tentative D call TRBD2 (5 bases). The CDR3 contains 14 residues. CDR1 KGHSH and CDR2 LQKENI come from the germline V gene. V shed 0 bases and J shed 6 bases, with 10 bases lying between them. The CDR3 region is CASSPPGLRDTQYF. CDR3 DNA: TGTGCCAGCTCACCACCCGGACTTAGGGATACGCAGTATTTT.

This clone was recorded a few times. The CDR3 loop is CASRPVRRTSGRYEQYF. The DNA of the CDR3 is TGTGCCAGCCGCCCTGTCCGGCGGACTAGCGGGAGGTACGAGCAGTACTTC. The chain carries TRBV11-2 and TRBJ2-7; TRBD2 matches at 14 bases. The V gene end was trimmed by 8 bases and the J gene end by 4 bases; junction bases not matched to a gene: 13. Germline CDR1 and CDR2: SGHAT and FQNNGV. The CDR3 loop spans 17 amino acids.

Only a few counts were recorded for this clone. This rearrangement joins TRBV25-1 to TRBJ2-3, with D tentatively TRBD2 (6 bases). The germline V gene encodes CDR1 MGHDK and CDR2 SYGVNS. The CDR3 loop spans 15 amino acids. V was clipped by 3 bases and J by 1 base, with 11 bases between them. The CDR3 bases are TGTGCCAGCAGTGACAGAACGGGAGGCACAGATACGCAGTATTTT. Residues: CASSDRTGGTDTQYF.

In this sample, this clone turned up a few times. The V gene is TRBV7-9, the J gene TRBJ1-4; 8 nucleotides align to TRBD1. The CDR3 covers 14 residues. CDR1 and CDR2 (germline): SEHNR, FQNEAQ (reference sequence). J was trimmed by 8 bases and V by 3 bases; bases with no gene match: 5. The CDR3: CASSLDRAEEKLFF. CDR3 sequence (DNA): TGTGCCAGCAGCTTGGACAGGGCGGAAGAAAAACTGTTTTTT.

Only a few counts were recorded for this clone. The chain links TRBV2 to TRBJ2-2, with a possible D match to TRBD2 (6 bases). The germline CDR1 and CDR2 sequences are SNHLY and FYNNEI. The ends were cut back, 9 bases at V and 6 bases at J, with 17 bases in the middle. The CDR3 extends over 14 amino acids. DNA of the CDR3: TGTGCCAGTCTACCTCGGGAGTCCTCCGGGGAGCTGTTTTTT. Translating gives CASLPRESSGELFF.

This chain connects TRBV2 to TRBJ2-5; 12 bases are a match to TRBD2. Germline assignment: CDR1 SNHLY and CDR2 FYNNEI. This CDR3 is built from 18 residues. The trim removed 6 bases at V and 0 bases at J, leaving 11 bases unmatched. The CDR3 DNA sequence: TGTGCCAGCAGCCCCGGATGGACTAGCGGGATGTACCAAGAGACCCAGTACTTC. Encoded protein: CASSPGWTSGMYQETQYF. Using reference TRBV2 and TRBJ2-5 for the parts outside the CDR3, the full variable domain is EPEVTQTPSHQVTQMGQEVILRCVPISNHLYFYWYRQILGQKVEFLVSFYNNEISEKSEIFDDQFSVERPDGSNFTLKIRSTKLEDSAMYFCASSPGWTSGMYQETQYFGPGTRLLVL.

This clone was picked up a small number of times. The chain has TRBV27 and TRBJ2-5; 8 nucleotides line up with TRBD1. Germline CDR1 reads MNHEY; CDR2 reads SMNVEV (reference sequence). Losses at the gene ends were 5 bases for V and 7 bases for J; bases not matched to a gene: 9. The CDR3 spans 14 residues. This chain's CDR3 is CASSTDRGIATQYF. In nucleotides, the CDR3 is TGTGCCAGCAGTACCGACAGGGGAATTGCGACCCAGTACTTC.

The V gene is TRBV11-2, the J gene TRBJ2-7; 11 bases fit TRBD2. From germline, CDR1 is SGHAT and CDR2 FQNNGV. V trimming: 1 base; J trimming: 2 bases; junction bases outside the gene matches: 1. The CDR3 length is 15 residues. The chain's CDR3 is CASSLGGLAAYEQYV. The CDR3 DNA is TGTGCCAGCAGCTTAGGGGGACTAGCGGCCTACGAGCAGTACGTC.

This clone appeared a few times. The rearrangement uses TRBV7-2 and TRBJ2-1, with TRBD2 matching 7 bases. Per germline, CDR1 SGHTA and CDR2 FQGNSA. CDR3 length: 14 amino acids. Trimming removed 10 bases from V and 10 bases from J; junction bases left unmatched: 16. CDR3 in DNA: TGTGCCACCGAAGGGGCTAGCGGCTATGGGGAGCAGTTCTTC. It codes for CATEGASGYGEQFF.

This clone was observed a few times. The gene calls are TRBV15 and TRBJ1-4; no clear D. V lost 5 bases, J lost 3 bases, and 7 bases lay in between. From germline, CDR1 is LNHNV and CDR2 YYDKDF (reference sequence). The CDR3 length is 13 residues. CDR3 sequence (DNA): TGTGCCACCAGCCCCTCTGCTAATGAAAAACTGTTTTTT. Its translation: CATSPSANEKLFF.

In this sample, this clone turned up a few times. The chain carries TRBV30 and TRBJ1-5; D not resolved. The CDR3 has 13 residues. The germline CDR1 and CDR2 sequences are GTSNPN and SVGIG (reference sequence). Trimming pared 0 bases from V and 6 bases from J, leaving 9 bases between. The CDR3 bases are TGTGCCTGGAGTGTAACTCTTGGTCAGCCCCAGCATTTT. Protein: CAWSVTLGQPQHF. Full variable domain (remainder filled in from reference TRBV30 and TRBJ1-5): SQTIHQWPATLVQPVGSPLSLECTVEGTSNPNLYWYRQAAGRGLQLLFYSVGIGQISSEVPQNLSASRPQDRQFILSSKKLLLSDSGFYLCAWSVTLGQPQHFGDGTRLSIL.

This clone was detected a few times. This rearrangement joins TRBV28 to TRBJ1-2, with D perhaps matching TRBD1 (5 bases). The V gene's germline CDR1 is MDHEN and CDR2 SYDVKM. The CDR3 has 15 residues. Trimming pared 3 bases from V and 3 bases from J, leaving 14 bases between. CDR3 DNA sequence: TGTGCCAGCAGTTTCGTTTCAGGGTGGGACTATGGCTACACCTTC. It is translated as CASSFVSGWDYGYTF.

The rearrangement joins TRBV15 to TRBJ1-1; TRBD1 is a possible D gene (5 bases). V lost 2 bases and J 7 bases, leaving 8 bases between the germline ends. Germline assignment: CDR1 LNHNV and CDR2 YYDKDF (reference sequence). CDR3 length: 12 residues. Written as DNA, the CDR3 is TGTGCCACCAGCAGAAGGGGTAGTGAAGCTTTCTTT. Encoded protein: CATSRRGSEAFF.

This clone showed up just a few times. This chain joins TRBV30 and TRBJ1-2; the D gene is possibly TRBD1 (6 bases). In germline, CDR1 is GTSNPN, CDR2 SVGIG (reference sequence). V lost 2 bases to trimming and J lost 8 bases, with 15 bases between them. This CDR3 has 13 amino acids. The CDR3 loop is CAWSQGPSKGYTF. The DNA of the CDR3 is TGTGCCTGGAGTCAGGGGCCTTCAAAGGGCTACACCTTC.

The chain couples TRBV11-3 to TRBJ2-3, with unresolved D. Trimming removed 11 bases from V and 1 base from J, with 10 bases in between. Germline CDR1 is SGHNT and CDR2 is YENEEA. The CDR3 totals 12 residues. CDR3 nucleotides: TGTGCCTGTTCGCCGGGCACAGATACGCAGTATTTT. Its protein product is CACSPGTDTQYF.